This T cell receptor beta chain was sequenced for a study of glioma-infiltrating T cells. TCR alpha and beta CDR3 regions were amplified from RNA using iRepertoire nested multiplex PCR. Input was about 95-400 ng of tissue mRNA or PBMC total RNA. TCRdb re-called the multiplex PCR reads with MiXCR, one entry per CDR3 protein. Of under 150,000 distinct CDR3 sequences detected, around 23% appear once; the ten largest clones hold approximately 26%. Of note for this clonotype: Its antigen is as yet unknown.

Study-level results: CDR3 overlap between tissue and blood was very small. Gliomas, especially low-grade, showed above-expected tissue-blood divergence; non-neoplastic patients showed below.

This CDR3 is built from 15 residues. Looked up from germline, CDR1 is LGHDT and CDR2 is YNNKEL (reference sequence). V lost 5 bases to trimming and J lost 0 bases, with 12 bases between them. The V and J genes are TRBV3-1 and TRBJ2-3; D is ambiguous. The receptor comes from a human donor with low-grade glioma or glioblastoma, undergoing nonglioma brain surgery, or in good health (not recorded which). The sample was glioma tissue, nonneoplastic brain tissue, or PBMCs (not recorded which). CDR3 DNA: TGTGCCAGCAGCAACGACTGGCCGAGCACAGATACGCAGTATTTT. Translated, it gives CASSNDWPSTDTQYF.